The 32 T cell receptor beta chains reported below all come from one sample, sequenced in a study of blood T cell repertoires in COVID-19. TCRdb's copy holds only in-frame clones and misses some; the assay was immunoSEQ multiplex PCR. The repertoire holds 100,000 or so clones, with more than 70% as singletons. The sequencing sample was made of peripheral blood. The source is a woman aged 60-70 years in a cohort sampled during active or convalescent COVID-19.

This chain joins TRBV3-1 (or the pseudogene TRBV3-2) and TRBJ2-7; TRBD2 agrees at 11 bases. V lost 8 bases, J lost 0 bases, and 15 bases stayed unmatched. Per germline, CDR1 LGHDT and CDR2 YNNKEL (reference sequence). The CDR3 consists of 18 residues. The CDR3 bases are TGTGCCAGCTCACATGGGTCTAGCGGGGGGCTTAGCTCCTACGAGCAGTACTTC. Encoded protein: CASSHGSSGGLSSYEQYF.

J is TRBJ2-2 and V is TRBV3-1 (or the pseudogene TRBV3-2), with 10 bases matching TRBD2. From germline, CDR1 is LGHDT and CDR2 YNNKEL (reference sequence). This CDR3 is built from 15 residues. J lost 1 base, V lost 8 bases, and 4 bases had no gene match. The CDR3: CASRSSGGNTGELFF. The CDR3 DNA sequence: TGTGCCAGCCGGTCTAGCGGGGGGAACACCGGGGAGCTGTTTTTT.

V usage is TRBV7-9 and J usage is TRBJ1-4; the D is unclear. The CDR3 consists of 15 residues. CDR1 SEHNR and CDR2 FQNEAQ come from the germline V gene (reference sequence). The V and J ends lost 3 bases and 4 bases respectively, with 12 bases between them. The CDR3 spells CASSLRPRGNEKLFF. CDR3 DNA sequence: TGTGCCAGCAGCTTGCGGCCCCGGGGTAATGAAAAACTGTTTTTT. Using reference TRBV7-9 and TRBJ1-4 for the parts outside the CDR3, the full variable domain is DTGVSQNPRHKITKRGQNVTFRCDPISEHNRLYWYRQTLGQGPEFLTYFQNEAQLEKSRLLSDRFSAERPKGSFSTLEIQRTEQGDSAMYLCASSLRPRGNEKLFFGSGTQLSVL.

The chain uses TRBV19 and TRBJ1-3, with 7 bases matching TRBD1. Germline V gene lookup returns CDR1 LNHDA and CDR2 SQIVND (reference sequence). The CDR3 spans 15 residues. Germline trimming cut 10 bases from V and 0 bases from J; bases unmatched to any gene: 9. CDR3 region: CATSPTGHSGNTIYF. The DNA for the CDR3 is TGTGCCACGTCCCCGACAGGGCACTCTGGAAACACCATATATTTT. Supplemented by reference TRBV19 and TRBJ1-3, the full variable domain reads DGGITQSPKYLFRKEGQNVTLSCEQNLNHDAMYWYRQDPGQGLRLIYYSQIVNDFQKGDIAEGYSVSREKKESFPLTVTSAQKNPTAFYLCATSPTGHSGNTIYFGEGSWLTVV.

The CDR3 DNA follows: TGTGCCAGCAGCGCGTTTACTGGGGCCAACGTCCTGACTTTC. Residues: CASSAFTGANVLTF. The chain has TRBV9 and TRBJ2-6; D unresolved. Trimming removed 3 bases at V and 2 bases at J, with 6 bases between. There are 14 residues in the CDR3. Germline CDR1 SGDLS, CDR2 YYNGEE. The full variable domain, with the rest looked up from reference TRBV9 and TRBJ2-6, is DSGVTQTPKHLITATGQRVTLRCSPRSGDLSVYWYQQSLDQGLQFLIQYYNGEERAKGNILERFSAQQFPDLHSELNLSSLELGDSALYFCASSAFTGANVLTFGAGSRLTVL.

Only a few counts were recorded for this clone. The genes are TRBV24-1 and TRBJ2-2; D not resolved. The V end lost 7 bases, the J end lost 2 bases, and 16 bases lay between the germline ends. The CDR3 extends over 16 amino acids. CDR1 is KGHDR and CDR2 is SFDVKD in the germline V gene. The CDR3 region has the DNA TGTGCCACCAGCGAGTCCCAATGGGCCAACACCGGGGAGCTGTTTTTT. It is translated as CATSESQWANTGELFF.

This chain connects TRBV7-9 to TRBJ1-4; 7 bases map to TRBD1. CDR1 is SEHNR, CDR2 FQNEAQ, per germline (reference sequence). The CDR3 runs 15 residues. V shed 5 bases and J 7 bases; nucleotides not matched to a gene: 10. The CDR3 here is CASSPRQGVSEKLFF. CDR3 sequence (DNA): TGTGCCAGCAGCCCGAGACAGGGCGTAAGTGAAAAACTGTTTTTT. Based on the CDR3 plus reference TRBV7-9 and TRBJ1-4, the full variable domain is DTGVSQNPRHKITKRGQNVTFRCDPISEHNRLYWYRQTLGQGPEFLTYFQNEAQLEKSRLLSDRFSAERPKGSFSTLEIQRTEQGDSAMYLCASSPRQGVSEKLFFGSGTQLSVL.

V gene TRBV5-5 combines with J gene TRBJ1-4; tentative D call: TRBD1 (5 bases). The length of the CDR3 is 18 residues. Trimming removed 0 bases at V and 6 bases at J, with 21 bases between. CDR1 is SGHKS and CDR2 is YYEKEE in the germline V gene (reference sequence). The CDR3 coding sequence is TGTGCCAGCAGCTTGGTCCTTTCGGCCGACAGTAATTATGAAAAACTGTTTTTT. It translates to CASSLVLSADSNYEKLFF.

The sample holds one count of this clone. Here the CDR3 DNA reads TGTGCCAGCAGCTTGGGTTGGGACAGGGAGCATTTT. Translating gives CASSLGWDREHF. This chain links TRBV5-6 with TRBJ1-5; TRBD1 matches 9 bases. The CDR3 extends over 12 amino acids. Germline lookup yields CDR1 SGHDT and CDR2 YYEEEE. The trim removed 0 bases at V and 14 bases at J, leaving 3 bases unmatched.

The count of this clone is one. The chain links TRBV27 to TRBJ2-7; 8 positions agree with TRBD1. Germline CDR1 reads MNHEY; CDR2 reads SMNVEV (reference sequence). After removal of 5 bases from V and 7 bases from J, the junction contained 16 bases not matched to a gene. There are 16 residues in the CDR3. The CDR3 nucleotides are TGTGCCAGCAGTCCTAGATTGCGGACAGGGCTAGGAGAGCAGTACTTC. Translating it yields CASSPRLRTGLGEQYF.

This sequence joins TRBV28 and TRBJ2-5; 10 nucleotides agree with TRBD1. CDR3 length equals 13 residues. The J segment lost 5 bases and the V segment lost 6 bases, leaving 3 bases of the junction unmatched. From germline, CDR1 is MDHEN and CDR2 SYDVKM. DNA for the CDR3: TGTGCCAGCAGGACAGGGGGCTGGGAGACCCAGTACTTC. This translates into CASRTGGWETQYF.

This sequence joins TRBV11-2 and TRBJ2-3, with TRBD2 identical over 7 bases. Germline-derived CDR1 and CDR2 are SGHAT and FQNNGV. The V segment lost 5 bases and the J segment 5 bases; nucleotides outside the gene matches: 13. The CDR3 spans 16 residues. CDR3: CASSPRGSGEIDTQYF. The CDR3 nucleotides are TGTGCCAGCAGCCCCCGAGGGAGCGGGGAAATAGATACGCAGTATTTT. Full variable domain (remainder filled in from reference TRBV11-2 and TRBJ2-3): EAGVAQSPRYKIIEKRQSVAFWCNPISGHATLYWYQQILGQGPKLLIQFQNNGVVDDSQLPKDRFSAERLKGVDSTLKIQPAKLEDSAVYLCASSPRGSGEIDTQYFGPGTRLTVL.

V is TRBV10-1 and J is TRBJ1-1, with D possibly matching TRBD1 (5 bases). The CDR3 length is 14 residues. V was trimmed by 6 bases and J by 4 bases, leaving 15 bases between them. From germline, CDR1 is WNHNN and CDR2 SYGVQD (reference sequence). Here the CDR3 DNA reads TGCGCCAGCAGGGACCGTGCGGGGGGCACTGAAGCTTTCTTT. Translating gives CASRDRAGGTEAFF.

V and J are TRBV3-1 (or the pseudogene TRBV3-2) and TRBJ2-2; the match to TRBD2 covers 13 bases. This CDR3 is built from 17 residues. The V gene end was trimmed by 1 base and the J gene end by 7 bases; junction bases not matched to a gene: 6. CDR1 and CDR2 (germline): LGHDT, YNNKEL (reference sequence). The CDR3 sequence: CASSQGTSGRRIGELFF. In nucleotides, the CDR3 is TGTGCCAGCAGCCAAGGGACTAGCGGGAGAAGGATCGGGGAGCTGTTTTTT.

The chain links TRBV5-1 to TRBJ2-1; TRBD2 matches 12 bases. Germline V gives CDR1 SGHRS, CDR2 YFSETQ. Losses at the gene ends were 0 bases for V and 7 bases for J; bases not matched to a gene: 8. The CDR3 extends over 17 amino acids. The CDR3 reads CASSLALRTSGTNEQFF. The CDR3 bases are TGCGCCAGCAGCTTGGCCCTAAGGACTAGCGGGACTAATGAGCAGTTCTTC.

As DNA, the CDR3 is TGTGCCAGCAGCTTCACGGACAGGGGCCTGGGCGAGCAGTACTTC. It translates to CASSFTDRGLGEQYF. The V gene is TRBV9, the J gene TRBJ2-7; 9 nucleotides align to TRBD1. This CDR3 contains 15 residues. Germline V CDR1 and CDR2: SGDLS, YYNGEE. V was clipped by 4 bases and J by 6 bases; unmatched bases: 11.

This clone was found a few times. The chain recombines TRBV3-1 (or the pseudogene TRBV3-2) with TRBJ2-5, with 9 bases matching TRBD1. The CDR3 totals 15 residues. V shed 4 bases and J 4 bases; nucleotides not matched to a gene: 7. Germline-derived CDR1 and CDR2 are LGHDT and YNNKEL (reference sequence). CDR3 sequence reads: CASSRPGTGRETQYF. Written as DNA, the CDR3 is TGTGCCAGCAGCCGCCCCGGGACAGGGAGAGAGACCCAGTACTTC.

In DNA form, the CDR3 reads TGTGCCAGCTCACCAGAGAATGAGCAGTTCTTC. Residues: CASSPENEQFF. The V and J genes are TRBV18 and TRBJ2-1; no definite D call. The CDR3 contains 11 residues. Germline V lookup: CDR1 KGHSH, CDR2 LQKENI. Trimming left V 2 bases short and J 7 bases short, with 3 bases between.

CDR3 residues: CASRTTGNRNTIYF. The CDR3 bases are TGTGCCAGCAGGACAACAGGGAACCGAAACACCATATATTTT. The chain carries TRBV6-5 and TRBJ1-3; possibly TRBD1 for D (6 bases). V was trimmed by 6 bases and J by 5 bases, leaving 14 bases between them. The CDR3 is 14 amino acids. Germline lookup yields CDR1 MNHEY and CDR2 SVGAGI.

V is TRBV19 and J is TRBJ2-1; the match to TRBD2 covers 12 bases. Germline V CDR1 and CDR2: LNHDA, SQIVND (reference sequence). CDR3 size: 18 residues. J gave up 0 bases and V 10 bases, and 13 bases lay outside the gene matches. For the CDR3, the DNA is TGTGCCACCAGGGGCACTAGCGGGGGGCCGAGCTCCTACAATGAGCAGTTCTTC. Encoded protein: CATRGTSGGPSSYNEQFF.

V and J are TRBV5-1 and TRBJ2-5; 7 bases are a match to TRBD2. Trimming removed 0 bases from V and 2 bases from J; junction bases left unmatched: 19. Germline lookup yields CDR1 SGHRS and CDR2 YFSETQ. The CDR3 is 20 amino acids. The CDR3 DNA sequence: TGCGCCAGCAGCTTGGGACTAGCAACTTCCACGCAAAGGAGACAAGAGACCCAGTACTTC. Its protein product is CASSLGLATSTQRRQETQYF.

In this sample, this clone turned up a few times. This rearrangement joins TRBV7-9 to TRBJ2-6; possible D gene TRBD2, 5 bases. Trimming took off 7 bases at V and 1 base at J, with 11 bases between the two ends. The CDR3 is 15 residues long. CDR1 and CDR2 from the germline V gene are SEHNR and FQNEAQ (reference sequence). This CDR3 is CASKRDLSGANVLTF. The DNA of the CDR3 is TGTGCCAGCAAGAGGGATCTTTCTGGGGCCAACGTCCTGACTTTC.

The gene calls are TRBV5-1 and TRBJ1-2; TRBD1 aligns across 8 bases. CDR1 is SGHRS and CDR2 is YFSETQ in the germline V gene. Trimming took 0 bases from V and 2 from J; bases not matched to a gene: 6. This CDR3 contains 16 residues. The CDR3 sequence is CASSLGTGTGNYGYTF. The CDR3 DNA is TGCGCCAGCAGCTTGGGGACAGGGACAGGCAACTATGGCTACACCTTC.

The V gene is TRBV6-6, the J gene TRBJ1-2; tentatively, D is TRBD1 (6 bases). Germline CDR1 MNHNY, CDR2 SVGAGI (reference sequence). The V gene lost 2 bases and the J gene lost 4 bases, with 14 bases spanning the gap. The CDR3 has 15 residues. The CDR3 here is CASSYLGTPGYGYTF. DNA of the CDR3: TGTGCCAGCAGTTACCTCGGGACACCCGGCTATGGCTACACCTTC.

In its sample, this clone was seen a few times. The chain employs TRBV7-2 and TRBJ1-2; a possible D gene is TRBD1 (6 bases). Germline lookup yields CDR1 SGHTA and CDR2 FQGNSA. This CDR3 spans 14 amino acids. Trimming left V 5 bases short and J 7 bases short, with 17 bases between. The CDR3 DNA is TGTGCCAGCAGCCCCGGGACATTAACTAGTGGCTACACCTTC. This sequence encodes CASSPGTLTSGYTF. Full variable domain (rest looked up from reference TRBV7-2 and TRBJ1-2): GAGVSQSPSNKVTEKGKDVELRCDPISGHTALYWYRQSLGQGLEFLIYFQGNSAPDKSGLPSDRFSAERTGGSVSTLTIQRTQQEDSAVYLCASSPGTLTSGYTFGSGTRLTVV.

The CDR3 loop is CASSLANGNSPLHF. DNA for the CDR3: TGTGCCAGCAGCTTAGCCAACGGTAATTCACCCCTCCACTTT. The chain combines TRBV7-9 with TRBJ1-6, with no clear D. Germline values: CDR1 SEHNR, CDR2 FQNEAQ (reference sequence). The CDR3 spans 14 residues. The V end was cut by 0 bases, the J end by 6 bases, with 6 bases between.

The chain has TRBV3-1 (or the pseudogene TRBV3-2) and TRBJ1-1; TRBD1 matches 8 bases. The CDR3 runs to 13 residues. Germline values: CDR1 LGHDT, CDR2 YNNKEL (reference sequence). The V and J ends lost 10 bases and 4 bases, in that order; junction bases with no gene match: 8. The CDR3 DNA reads TGTGCCACGGACTCAGGGGGCCTCACTGAAGCTTTCTTT. Amino acids: CATDSGGLTEAFF.

The CDR3 DNA reads TGTGCCAGCAGCTTCGGACCTGTCGGAGGTGGCTACACCTTC. Its protein product is CASSFGPVGGGYTF. This chain joins TRBV7-9 and TRBJ1-2, with no clear D. The CDR3 has 14 residues. V was clipped by 3 bases and J by 7 bases, with 15 bases between them. The germline CDR1 and CDR2 sequences are SEHNR and FQNEAQ (reference sequence).

This sequence joins TRBV6-6 and TRBJ2-4, with 7 bases identical to TRBD1. This CDR3 has 19 amino acids. The V and J ends lost 5 bases and 1 base, in that order; junction bases with no gene match: 17. Germline V gene sequence: CDR1 MNHNY, CDR2 SVGAGI (reference sequence). The CDR3 nucleotides read TGTGCCAGCAGTCCAGTAGGGTTAGGGGGCAATGGGGCCAAAAACATTCAGTACTTC. Amino acids: CASSPVGLGGNGAKNIQYF.

This chain connects TRBV2 to TRBJ2-3; D is unresolved. CDR3 length: 12 residues. V gave up 8 bases and J gave up 2 bases, with 8 bases separating them. Germline loops: CDR1 SNHLY, CDR2 FYNNEI. CDR3 region: CASERFTDTQYF. The CDR3 DNA follows: TGTGCCAGCGAACGGTTCACAGATACGCAGTATTTT.

V is TRBV4-1 and J is TRBJ2-4, with 12 bases lining up with TRBD2. CDR1 and CDR2 (germline): MGHRA, YSYEKL. CDR3 size: 18 residues. V lost 1 base to trimming and J lost 8 bases; unmatched junction nucleotides: 12. Here the CDR3 reads CASSQGLAGARGQDIQYF. The CDR3 region has the DNA TGCGCCAGCAGCCAAGGACTAGCGGGAGCCCGTGGCCAGGACATTCAGTACTTC.

The chain combines TRBV4-2 with TRBJ2-1; D possibly corresponds to TRBD2 (7 bases). Trimming cost V 5 bases and J 4 bases, with 12 bases left between them. CDR1 is LGHNA and CDR2 is YNFKEQ in the germline V gene. CDR3 size: 14 residues. The CDR3 DNA reads as TGTGCCAGCAGCGCGGGGGCTCCGTACAATGAGCAGTTCTTC. This gives the protein CASSAGAPYNEQFF.